This T cell receptor beta chain originates from a study of shared clonotypes between healthy human individuals. With regard to this clone: Its specificity is not known. Germline is not matched at one junction end, which may reflect a read error.

Sequencing was performed with immunoSEQ multiplex PCR; in TCRdb, only in-frame clones are kept and a portion is missing. Of a few hundred thousand clones listed, over 75% are singletons. Germline CDR1 MNHEY, CDR2 SVGAGI. The CDR3 has 11 residues. Whole-study results and caveats: Generally, naive subsets (rather than memory subsets) showed larger estimated richness. The sampled material consisted only of blood, and tissue repertoires are likely to differ.

Sequencing was carried out using memory CD8+ T cells sorted from blood. Subset meaning: CD45RO+ cells pooled with CCR7-negative TemRA cells. The chain employs TRBV6-5 and TRBJ2-2; TRBD1 matches 7 bases. The clonotype comes from a man aged 18 to 30 in good health. The CDR3 here is CASSYEGALFF. CDR3 coding DNA: TGTGCCAGCAGTTACGAGGGGGCGCTGTTTTTT.